These T cell receptor beta chains were read from a single sample in a study of T-cell reconstitution after alpha-beta-depleted transplantation in children. TCRdb called the PCR reads again in MiXCR, with one record for every CDR3 protein. This sample has more than 550,000 distinct CDR3 sequences; more than 9% occur once, and the top ten carry less than 5%. The sequencing here drew on PBMCs from the stem cell graft donor, taken from the stem cell graft. These receptors all stem from a human donor who donated a stem cell graft to a child with acute myeloid leukemia. Each CDR3 is given with its conserved first and last residue. D genes are given only for firm matches. Size values are once, few and many counts, or a class for expanded clones, and some rows have none.

j_gene,v_gene,abundance,d_gene,CDR3aa,CDR3nt
TRBJ2-1,TRBV6-6,few,.,CATTRVYNEQFF,TGTGCCACGACTAGGGTCTACAATGAGCAGTTCTTC
TRBJ2-3,TRBV5-1,.,TRBD1,CASSTIGTGGDTQYF,TGCGCCAGCAGCACAATCGGGACAGGGGGCGATACGCAGTATTTT
TRBJ2-1,TRBV5-1,many,TRBD1,CASSSSTGPRYNEQFF,TGCGCCAGCAGCTCCTCGACAGGGCCGCGTTACAATGAGCAGTTCTTC
TRBJ2-7,TRBV9,many,TRBD1,CASSIGTGGSYEQYF,TGTGCCAGCAGCATCGGGACAGGGGGGTCCTACGAGCAGTACTTC
TRBJ2-1,TRBV9,few,TRBD2,CASSVAEASGNEQFF,TGTGCCAGCAGCGTAGCTGAGGCTAGCGGCAATGAGCAGTTCTTC
TRBJ2-4,TRBV7-8,.,.,CASSGATQIAKNIQYF,TGTGCCAGCAGCGGGGCGACCCAGATAGCCAAAAACATTCAGTACTTC
TRBJ2-1,TRBV29-1,many,.,CSVLQGNEQFF,TGCAGCGTTTTGCAGGGGAATGAGCAGTTCTTC
TRBJ2-1,TRBV7-2,many,.,CASSLAGLPEGQFF,TGTGCCAGCAGCTTAGCTGGACTACCGGAAGGGCAGTTCTTC
TRBJ2-1,TRBV10-3,.,TRBD2,CAICPPPLTSGDYNEQFF,TGTGCCATCTGCCCTCCCCCTCTGACTAGCGGGGACTACAATGAGCAGTTCTTC
TRBJ2-7,TRBV12-3/TRBV12-4,few,.,CASSLAGTGEQYF,TGTGCCAGCAGTTTGGCGGGGACGGGCGAGCAGTACTTC
TRBJ2-7,TRBV25-1,.,.,CASRGPGALYEQYF,TGTGCCAGCAGGGGACCGGGAGCCCTCTACGAGCAGTACTTC
TRBJ1-1,TRBV18,.,.,CASSPDLGNTEAFF,TGTGCCAGCTCACCAGATCTGGGGAACACTGAAGCTTTCTTT
TRBJ2-1,TRBV25-1,many,.,CASRGLSPYNEQFF,TGTGCCAGCAGAGGACTGTCCCCCTACAATGAGCAGTTCTTC
TRBJ2-1,TRBV20-1,.,.,CSAPRLVLYNEQFF,TGCAGTGCTCCCCGACTAGTCCTCTACAATGAGCAGTTCTTC
TRBJ2-3,TRBV4-2,many,.,CASSPDLPAAASIRTDTQYF,TGTGCCAGCAGCCCCGACCTTCCAGCGGCCGCTAGCATACGCACAGATACGCAGTATTTT
TRBJ2-2,TRBV4-3,.,.,CASSLQGLAGELFF,TGCGCCAGCAGCCTGCAGGGCCTCGCCGGGGAGCTGTTTTTT
TRBJ2-6,TRBV9,many,TRBD2,CASSVDSGSSGANVLTF,TGTGCCAGCAGCGTCGATAGCGGGAGTAGTGGGGCCAACGTCCTGACTTTC
TRBJ2-2,TRBV20-1,many,.,CSARREAGELFF,TGCAGTGCTAGAAGGGAGGCCGGGGAGCTGTTTTTT
TRBJ2-5,TRBV7-2,many,TRBD2,CASSLWTSGQETQYF,TGTGCCAGCAGCTTATGGACTAGCGGCCAAGAGACCCAGTACTTC
TRBJ2-2,TRBV27,.,.,CASSLLPGLGGTGELFF,TGTGCCAGCAGTTTGCTACCGGGACTCGGAGGGACCGGGGAGCTGTTTTTT
TRBJ2-7,TRBV7-2,many,TRBD1,CASSTLGQGVDEQYF,TGTGCCAGCAGCACCCTGGGACAGGGGGTGGACGAGCAGTACTTC
TRBJ1-6,TRBV7-3,.,TRBD1,CASSLNPGGPDSPLHF,TGTGCCAGCAGCTTAAACCCAGGGGGGCCGGATTCACCCCTCCACTTT
TRBJ1-1,TRBV12-3/TRBV12-4,few,.,CASSLAKGSTEAFF,TGTGCCAGCAGTTTAGCGAAGGGCTCCACTGAAGCTTTCTTT
TRBJ2-1,TRBV20-1,.,TRBD2,CRGTSGRGDEQFF,TGCAGGGGGACTAGCGGGAGGGGCGATGAGCAGTTCTTC
TRBJ2-7,TRBV4-3,once,.,CASSQDPPRADLAYEQYF,TGCGCCAGCAGCCAAGATCCCCCACGGGCGGACCTCGCCTACGAGCAGTACTTC
TRBJ2-3,TRBV7-3,few,TRBD2,CASSLGGTADTQYF,TGTGCCAGCAGCTTGGGGGGGACCGCAGATACGCAGTATTTT
TRBJ2-7,TRBV3-1,many,TRBD2,CASSRAGEQYF,TGTGCCAGCAGCCGAGCGGGGGAGCAGTACTTC
TRBJ2-1,TRBV12-3/TRBV12-4,many,TRBD2,CASSFVTGGPFSYNEQFF,TGTGCCAGCAGTTTCGTGACGGGAGGGCCATTCTCCTACAATGAGCAGTTCTTC
TRBJ2-1,TRBV11-2,many,TRBD2,CASGILAGGYNEQFF,TGTGCCAGCGGAATTCTAGCGGGAGGTTACAATGAGCAGTTCTTC
TRBJ1-1,TRBV28,.,.,CASTTTSGSTEAFF,TGTGCCAGCACTACTACGTCAGGCAGCACTGAAGCTTTCTTT
TRBJ2-1,TRBV18,few,.,CASSPPGTPSSYNEQFF,TGTGCCAGCTCACCACCGGGGACACCTAGCTCCTACAATGAGCAGTTCTTC
TRBJ2-3,TRBV7-2,.,TRBD1,CASSLGRGTGPADTQYF,TGTGCCAGCAGCTTAGGTAGAGGGACAGGCCCGGCAGATACGCAGTATTTT
TRBJ2-7,TRBV20-1,.,.,CSAPPGHGSYEQYF,TGCAGTGCCCCCCCGGGGCATGGCTCCTACGAGCAGTACTTC
TRBJ1-2,TRBV28,.,.,CASRPGTVRGGNTF,TGTGCCAGCAGGCCAGGGACCGTGAGAGGTGGCAACACCTTC
TRBJ2-2,TRBV4-2,many,.,CASSQESSSGELFF,TGTGCCAGCAGCCAAGAAAGTTCGTCCGGGGAGCTGTTTTTT
TRBJ2-4,TRBV12-3/TRBV12-4,few,.,CASRFLRDTGNPWTF,TGTGCCAGCAGGTTCCTCCGGGACACCGGGAACCCCTGGACGTTC
TRBJ1-1,TRBV10-3,many,.,CAISTRRTANTEAFF,TGTGCCATCAGTACCCGAAGGACAGCTAACACTGAAGCTTTCTTT
TRBJ2-5,TRBV18,.,.,CASSPRRSDDQYF,TGTGCCAGCTCACCCCGGCGGTCGGATGACCAGTACTTC
TRBJ2-3,TRBV10-3,.,TRBD1,CAIRDRATDTQYF,TGTGCCATCAGGGACAGGGCAACAGATACGCAGTATTTT
TRBJ2-1,TRBV7-2,.,TRBD2,CASSTLTSGRRNEQFF,TGTGCCAGCAGCACCCTGACTAGCGGGAGGCGCAATGAGCAGTTCTTC
TRBJ1-1,TRBV4-2,few,.,CASSQGGEPEAFF,TGTGCCAGCAGCCAAGGGGGGGAGCCTGAAGCTTTCTTT
TRBJ1-1,TRBV18,few,.,CASSPISGYGTEAFF,TGTGCCAGCTCACCAATCTCGGGTTACGGCACTGAAGCTTTCTTT
TRBJ2-1,TRBV6-1,.,TRBD2,CASSLSGLSSYNEQFF,TGTGCCAGCAGTCTTAGCGGGCTCAGCTCCTACAATGAGCAGTTCTTC
TRBJ1-2,TRBV6-4,.,.,CASRAGPNYGYTF,TGTGCCAGCAGGGCCGGGCCTAACTATGGCTACACCTTC
TRBJ2-1,TRBV7-9,few,TRBD1,CASSFPGQGSYNEQFF,TGTGCCAGCAGCTTTCCAGGACAGGGGAGCTACAATGAGCAGTTCTTC
TRBJ2-7,TRBV27,.,.,CASSLGQRSYEQYF,TGTGCCAGCAGTTTGGGGCAGAGGTCCTACGAGCAGTACTTC
TRBJ1-5,TRBV30,.,.,CAWSVGGNSNQPQHF,TGTGCCTGGAGTGTAGGGGGGAATAGCAATCAGCCCCAGCATTTT
TRBJ2-2,TRBV29-1,many,TRBD2,CSVWTSGRGTGELFF,TGCAGCGTTTGGACTTCCGGGAGGGGAACCGGGGAGCTGTTTTTT
TRBJ2-7,TRBV20-1,few,.,CSARDQWGASSYEQYF,TGCAGTGCTAGAGATCAATGGGGGGCTAGCTCCTACGAGCAGTACTTC
TRBJ1-1,TRBV10-3,.,.,CAIRQGPEAFF,TGTGCCATCAGACAGGGCCCTGAAGCTTTCTTT
TRBJ1-4,TRBV7-8,.,.,CASSLAGGTANEKLFF,TGTGCCAGCAGCTTGGCGGGGGGGACCGCTAATGAAAAACTGTTTTTT
TRBJ2-1,TRBV7-9,.,.,CASSHRTDRYNEQFF,TGTGCCAGCAGCCATCGGACAGATCGGTACAATGAGCAGTTCTTC
TRBJ2-5,TRBV10-2,many,.,CASSEIGLGRQETQYF,TGCGCCAGCAGTGAGATCGGGCTAGGGCGACAAGAGACCCAGTACTTC
TRBJ2-7,TRBV29-1,many,TRBD1,CSVGDRGPYEQYF,TGCAGCGTTGGGGACAGGGGGCCCTACGAGCAGTACTTC